The rows below give T cell receptor beta chains drawn from one sample of a study of T-cell reconstitution after alpha-beta-depleted transplantation in children. TCRdb itself ran the PCR reads through MiXCR, one entry per CDR3 protein. The repertoire has fewer than 700,000 distinct CDR3 sequences, about an eighth of them found once; the top ten carry over 2%. The sample in question was PBMCs, mostly from graft donor cells, obtained 360 days after TCRalphabeta/CD19-depleted stem cell transplant. Receptors originate from a male patient younger than 18 who had a stem cell transplant for acute myeloid leukemia, so the T cells may come from the graft donor. CDR3s include the opening cysteine and the closing phenylalanine or tryptophan. D genes are given only for firm matches. Size tells how often a clone was seen (once, few, many) or the class of an expanded clone, and some rows leave it out.

v_gene	j_gene	d_gene	abundance	CDR3aa	CDR3nt
TRBV12-3/TRBV12-4	TRBJ2-1	TRBD2	-	CASSLAGGPSYNEQFF	TGTGCCAGCAGTTTAGCGGGAGGGCCCTCCTACAATGAGCAGTTCTTC
TRBV28	TRBJ2-3	TRBD2	many	CASRFQRERPDTQYF	TGTGCCAGCAGATTTCAGCGGGAGCGGCCCGATACGCAGTATTTT
TRBV7-8	TRBJ2-7	TRBD1	many	CASSLLSGTGGDGEQYF	TGTGCCAGCAGTTTGCTCTCCGGGACAGGGGGCGATGGTGAGCAGTACTTC
TRBV7-9	TRBJ2-3	TRBD2	few	CASSRLTRGGSDGTQYF	TGTGCCAGCAGCCGATTGACTAGGGGAGGGTCAGATGGTACGCAGTATTTT
TRBV20-1	TRBJ1-6	-	few	CSARIPLSGSTRLYNSPLHF	TGCAGTGCTAGAATCCCCTTGTCCGGATCCACTAGACTCTATAATTCACCCCTCCACTTT
TRBV25-1	TRBJ1-2	-	-	CASRGAVGGYTF	TGTGCCAGCAGAGGGGCGGTAGGCGGCTACACCTTC
TRBV24-1	TRBJ2-7	TRBD1	few	CATSDSGTGTYEQYF	TGTGCCACCAGTGATTCCGGGACAGGGACCTACGAGCAGTACTTC
TRBV25-1	TRBJ2-1	-	-	CASSDTGIDSYNEQFF	TGTGCCAGCAGTGACACCGGGATTGACTCCTACAATGAGCAGTTCTTC
TRBV6-5	TRBJ2-7	-	-	CASSSVAVYEQYF	TGTGCCAGCAGTTCCGTCGCGGTCTACGAGCAGTACTTC
TRBV2	TRBJ2-7	-	few	CASSEAPWGDEQYF	TGTGCCAGCAGTGAAGCCCCCTGGGGGGACGAGCAGTACTTC
TRBV6-2/TRBV6-3	TRBJ2-7	-	-	CASSYSWDRSYEQYF	TGTGCCAGCAGTTACTCCTGGGACCGGTCCTACGAGCAGTACTTC
TRBV28	TRBJ2-1	-	many	CASSLDRLLAEQFF	TGTGCCAGCAGTTTAGATCGACTTCTGGCGGAGCAGTTCTTC
TRBV20-1	TRBJ2-3	TRBD2	few	CSGMGGEDTQYF	TGCAGTGGAATGGGGGGGGAAGATACGCAGTATTTT
TRBV6-2/TRBV6-3	TRBJ2-1	TRBD1	many	CASSYFWDRGRNEQFF	TGTGCCAGCAGTTACTTTTGGGACAGGGGCAGAAATGAGCAGTTCTTC
TRBV5-6	TRBJ2-3	TRBD1	-	CASSLDRVFGTDTQYF	TGTGCCAGCAGCTTAGACAGGGTTTTTGGCACAGATACGCAGTATTTT
TRBV20-1	TRBJ2-1	TRBD2	-	CSGSGRPSSSYNEQFF	TGCAGTGGATCCGGGAGGCCATCAAGCTCCTACAATGAGCAGTTCTTC
TRBV10-3	TRBJ2-1	TRBD2	few	CAISESIWLLAGGSYNEQFF	TGTGCCATCAGTGAGTCGATCTGGCTACTAGCGGGAGGCTCCTACAATGAGCAGTTCTTC
TRBV12-3/TRBV12-4	TRBJ2-7	-	-	CASNFYEQYF	TGTGCCAGCAACTTCTACGAGCAGTACTTC
TRBV9	TRBJ2-3	TRBD1	many	CASSVRTGSVGDTQYF	TGTGCCAGCAGCGTTAGGACAGGAAGTGTGGGAGATACGCAGTATTTT
TRBV29-1	TRBJ2-1	-	few	CSVEARHYNEQFF	TGCAGCGTTGAAGCTAGGCACTACAATGAGCAGTTCTTC
TRBV20-1	TRBJ1-3	-	many	CSARRPTSGNTIYF	TGCAGTGCTCGTCGGCCGACCTCTGGAAACACCATATATTTT
TRBV28	TRBJ2-5	-	many	CASSLSFLASQETQYF	TGTGCCAGCAGTTTGAGTTTCCTAGCCTCACAAGAGACCCAGTACTTC
TRBV20-1	TRBJ2-7	-	few	CSARGLGEQYF	TGCAGTGCTAGGGGTTTGGGGGAGCAGTACTTC
TRBV9	TRBJ2-1	TRBD2	few	CASSVVLSGVYNEQFF	TGTGCCAGCAGCGTAGTACTCAGCGGGGTCTACAATGAGCAGTTCTTC
TRBV28	TRBJ2-5	-	many	CASSSLREQETQYF	TGTGCCAGCAGTTCCCTCCGGGAGCAAGAGACCCAGTACTTC
TRBV5-1	TRBJ2-7	-	few	CASSLASGVVSYEQYF	TGCGCCAGCAGCTTGGCTTCGGGAGTGGTCTCCTACGAGCAGTACTTC
TRBV20-1	TRBJ2-7	-	few	CSAPPGRSAEQYF	TGCAGTGCTCCTCCGGGACGCTCTGCCGAGCAGTACTTC
TRBV3-1	TRBJ2-7	-	many	CASSQTPGVYYELDF	TGTGCCAGCAGCCAGACGCCAGGGGTGTACTACGAGTTGGACTTC
TRBV24-1	TRBJ2-1	-	-	CATSGRTAREAPYNEQFF	TGTGCCACCAGTGGACGGACAGCCCGGGAGGCCCCCTACAATGAGCAGTTCTTC
TRBV7-9	TRBJ1-1	TRBD1	-	CASSLGGQGAIEAFF	TGTGCCAGCAGCCTGGGGGGACAGGGGGCGATTGAAGCTTTCTTT
TRBV25-1	TRBJ2-3	TRBD2	few	CASTSAGGPNTQYF	TGTGCCAGCACCTCCGCGGGAGGGCCGAATACGCAGTATTTT
TRBV4-2	TRBJ2-6	-	few	CASSQDTGLGANVLTF	TGTGCCAGCAGCCAAGATACAGGGCTTGGGGCCAACGTCCTGACTTTC
TRBV20-1	TRBJ2-5	TRBD2	-	CSASFASGSLTQYF	TGCAGTGCTAGTTTCGCTAGCGGGAGTTTGACCCAGTACTTC
TRBV4-3	TRBJ2-7	-	-	CASSQDGGFGHEQYF	TGCGCCAGCAGCCAAGACGGGGGCTTCGGCCACGAGCAGTACTTC
TRBV7-9	TRBJ2-7	-	-	CASSWYYEQYF	TGTGCCAGCAGCTGGTACTACGAGCAGTACTTC
TRBV7-2	TRBJ2-7	TRBD2	few	CASNLPSAGGTYEQYF	TGTGCCAGCAACCTACCGTCAGCGGGAGGAACCTACGAGCAGTACTTC
TRBV7-2	TRBJ2-7	TRBD2	-	CASSLYGLAAYEQYF	TGTGCCAGCAGCTTATATGGACTAGCGGCCTACGAGCAGTACTTC
TRBV4-2	TRBJ1-5	-	many	CASSQDPGESNQPQHF	TGTGCCAGCAGCCAAGATCCCGGGGAAAGCAATCAGCCCCAGCATTTT
TRBV12-3/TRBV12-4	TRBJ1-2	TRBD1	many	CASSFRDRDYGYTF	TGTGCCAGCAGCTTCCGGGACAGGGACTATGGCTACACCTTC
TRBV20-1	TRBJ2-6	TRBD1	few	CSARDLGQGPTGANVLTF	TGCAGTGCTAGAGATCTGGGACAGGGACCAACTGGGGCCAACGTCCTGACTTTC
TRBV7-2	TRBJ1-1	-	many	CASSLARPTEAFF	TGTGCCAGCAGCTTAGCCAGGCCGACTGAAGCTTTCTTT
TRBV7-6	TRBJ2-3	-	-	CASSLGPAWGTQYF	TGTGCCAGCAGCTTAGGCCCTGCATGGGGTACGCAGTATTTT
TRBV7-3	TRBJ2-5	-	few	CASSSSGYQETQYF	TGTGCCAGCAGCTCCTCAGGGTACCAAGAGACCCAGTACTTC
TRBV28	TRBJ2-1	TRBD2	many	CASTQPQALAGVGEQFF	TGTGCCAGCACCCAGCCCCAGGCCCTAGCGGGAGTAGGGGAGCAGTTCTTC
TRBV24-1	TRBJ2-1	-	-	CATSAVLGARQFF	TGTGCCACCAGTGCCGTTCTGGGGGCGAGGCAGTTCTTC
TRBV29-1	TRBJ2-1	TRBD1	-	CSVEFPQGADEQFF	TGCAGCGTTGAATTTCCCCAGGGGGCGGATGAGCAGTTCTTC
TRBV4-2	TRBJ2-7	-	few	CASSQDLGSDYEQYF	TGTGCCAGCAGCCAAGATCTGGGGTCCGACTACGAGCAGTACTTC
TRBV6-2/TRBV6-3	TRBJ2-6	-	many	CASSYSAVASGANVLTF	TGTGCCAGCAGTTACTCGGCAGTAGCCTCTGGGGCCAACGTCCTGACTTTC
TRBV18	TRBJ2-7	TRBD2	few	CASSPVGVSGGSYEQYF	TGTGCCAGCTCACCCGTTGGCGTGAGCGGGGGTTCCTACGAGCAGTACTTC
TRBV7-9	TRBJ2-1	-	-	CASSLLASIHEQFF	TGTGCCAGCAGCTTATTGGCTAGTATCCATGAGCAGTTCTTC